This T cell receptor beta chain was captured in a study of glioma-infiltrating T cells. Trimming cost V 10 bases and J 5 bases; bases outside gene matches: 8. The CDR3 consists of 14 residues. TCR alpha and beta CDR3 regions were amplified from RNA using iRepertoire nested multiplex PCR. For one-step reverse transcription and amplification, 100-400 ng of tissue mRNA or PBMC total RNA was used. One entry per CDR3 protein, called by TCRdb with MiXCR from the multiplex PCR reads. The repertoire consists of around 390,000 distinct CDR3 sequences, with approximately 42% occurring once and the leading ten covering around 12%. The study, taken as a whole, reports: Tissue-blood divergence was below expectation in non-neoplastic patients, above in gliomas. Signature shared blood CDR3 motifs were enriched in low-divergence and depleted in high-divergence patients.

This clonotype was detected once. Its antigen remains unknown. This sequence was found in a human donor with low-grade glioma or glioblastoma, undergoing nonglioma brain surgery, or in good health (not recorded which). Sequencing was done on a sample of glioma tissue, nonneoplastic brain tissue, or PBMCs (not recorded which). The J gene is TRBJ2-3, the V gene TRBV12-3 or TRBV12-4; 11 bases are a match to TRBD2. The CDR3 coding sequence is TGTGCCATCGGAAAGGGGACTAGCGGAGATACGCAGTATTTT. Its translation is CAIGKGTSGDTQYF.